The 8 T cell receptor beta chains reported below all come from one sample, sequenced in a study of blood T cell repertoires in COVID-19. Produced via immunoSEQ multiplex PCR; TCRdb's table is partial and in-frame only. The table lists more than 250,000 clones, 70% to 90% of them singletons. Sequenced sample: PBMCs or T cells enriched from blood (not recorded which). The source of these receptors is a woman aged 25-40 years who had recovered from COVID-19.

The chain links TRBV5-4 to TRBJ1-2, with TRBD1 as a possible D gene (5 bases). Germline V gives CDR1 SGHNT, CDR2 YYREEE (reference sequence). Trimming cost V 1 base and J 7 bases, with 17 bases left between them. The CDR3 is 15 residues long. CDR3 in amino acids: CASSLWNSQRGGYTF. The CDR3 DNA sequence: TGTGCCAGCAGCTTGTGGAACTCCCAAAGGGGTGGCTACACCTTC.

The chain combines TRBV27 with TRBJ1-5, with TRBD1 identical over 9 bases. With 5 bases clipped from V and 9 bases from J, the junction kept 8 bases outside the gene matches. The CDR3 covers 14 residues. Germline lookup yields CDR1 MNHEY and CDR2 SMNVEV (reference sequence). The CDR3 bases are TGTGCCAGCAGTCGTACAGGGGGCCTAGGGCCCCAGCATTTT. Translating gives CASSRTGGLGPQHF.

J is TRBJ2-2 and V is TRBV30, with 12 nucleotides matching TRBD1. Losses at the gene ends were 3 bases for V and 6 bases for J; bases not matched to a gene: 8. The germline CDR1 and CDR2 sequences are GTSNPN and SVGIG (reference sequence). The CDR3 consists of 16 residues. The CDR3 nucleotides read TGTGCCTGGAGCCCCGGGACAGGGGGCGGGCCCGGGGAGCTGTTTTTT. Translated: CAWSPGTGGGPGELFF.

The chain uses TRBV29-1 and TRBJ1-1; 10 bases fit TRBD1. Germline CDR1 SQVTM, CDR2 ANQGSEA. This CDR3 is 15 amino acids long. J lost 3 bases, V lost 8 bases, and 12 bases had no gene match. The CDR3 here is CSCLPRQGAHTEAFF. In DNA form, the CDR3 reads TGCAGCTGCCTCCCGCGACAGGGGGCACACACTGAAGCTTTCTTT.

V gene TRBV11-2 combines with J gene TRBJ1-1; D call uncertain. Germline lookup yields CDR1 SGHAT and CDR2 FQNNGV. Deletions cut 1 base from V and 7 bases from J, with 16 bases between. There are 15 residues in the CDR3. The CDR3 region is CASSLVRGFMVEAFF. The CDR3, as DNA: TGTGCCAGCAGCTTAGTGCGGGGTTTCATGGTTGAAGCTTTCTTT.

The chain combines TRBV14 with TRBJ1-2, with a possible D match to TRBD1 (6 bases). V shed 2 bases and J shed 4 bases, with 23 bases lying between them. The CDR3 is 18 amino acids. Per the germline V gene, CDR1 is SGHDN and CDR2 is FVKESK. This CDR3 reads CASSQKGDGAYVGYGYTF. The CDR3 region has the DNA TGTGCCAGCAGCCAAAAGGGGGACGGGGCCTACGTCGGCTATGGCTACACCTTC.

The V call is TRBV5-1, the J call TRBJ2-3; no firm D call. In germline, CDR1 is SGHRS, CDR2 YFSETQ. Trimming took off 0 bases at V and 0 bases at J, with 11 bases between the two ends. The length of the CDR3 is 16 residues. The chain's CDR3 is CASSLALLPSTDTQYF. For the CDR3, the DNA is TGCGCCAGCAGCTTGGCCCTACTGCCTAGCACAGATACGCAGTATTTT.

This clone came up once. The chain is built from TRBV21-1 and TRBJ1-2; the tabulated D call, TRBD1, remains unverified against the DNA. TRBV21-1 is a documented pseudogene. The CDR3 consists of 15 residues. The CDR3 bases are TGTGCCAGCAGCGAAAACAGTGAAGCTAACTATGGCTACACCTTC. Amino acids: CASSENSEANYGYTF.